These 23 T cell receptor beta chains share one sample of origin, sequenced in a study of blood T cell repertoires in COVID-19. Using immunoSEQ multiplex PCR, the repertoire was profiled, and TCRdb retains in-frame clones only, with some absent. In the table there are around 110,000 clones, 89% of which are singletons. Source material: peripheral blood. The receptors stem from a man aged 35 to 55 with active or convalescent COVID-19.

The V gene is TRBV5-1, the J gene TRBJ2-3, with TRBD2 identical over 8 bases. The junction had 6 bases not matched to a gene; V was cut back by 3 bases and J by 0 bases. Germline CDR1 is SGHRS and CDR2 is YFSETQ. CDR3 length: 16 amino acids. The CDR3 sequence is CASSSQLAASTDTQYF. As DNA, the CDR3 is TGCGCCAGCAGCTCTCAACTAGCGGCTAGCACAGATACGCAGTATTTT.

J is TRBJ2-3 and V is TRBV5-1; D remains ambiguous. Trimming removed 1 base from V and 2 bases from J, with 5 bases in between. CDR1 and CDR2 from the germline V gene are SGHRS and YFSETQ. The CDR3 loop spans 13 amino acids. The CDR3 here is CASSLTITDTQYF. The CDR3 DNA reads TGCGCCAGCAGCTTGACAATCACAGATACGCAGTATTTT. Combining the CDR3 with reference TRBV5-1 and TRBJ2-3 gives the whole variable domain KAGVTQTPRYLIKTRGQQVTLSCSPISGHRSVSWYQQTPGQGLQFLFEYFSETQRNKGNFPGRFSGRQFSNSRSEMNVSTLELGDSALYLCASSLTITDTQYFGPGTRLTVL.

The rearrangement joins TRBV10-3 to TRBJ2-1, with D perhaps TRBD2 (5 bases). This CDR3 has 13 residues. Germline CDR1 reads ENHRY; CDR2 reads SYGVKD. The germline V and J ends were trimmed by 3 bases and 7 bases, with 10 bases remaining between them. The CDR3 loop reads CAISDIRGNEQFF. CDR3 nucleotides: TGTGCCATCAGTGACATACGGGGTAATGAGCAGTTCTTC.

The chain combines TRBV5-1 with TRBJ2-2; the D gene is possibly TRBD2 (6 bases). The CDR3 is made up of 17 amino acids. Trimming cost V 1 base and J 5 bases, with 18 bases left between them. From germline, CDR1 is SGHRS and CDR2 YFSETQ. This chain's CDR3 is CASSLMSGVAGTGELFF. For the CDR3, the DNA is TGCGCCAGCAGCTTGATGAGTGGAGTGGCGGGGACCGGGGAGCTGTTTTTT.

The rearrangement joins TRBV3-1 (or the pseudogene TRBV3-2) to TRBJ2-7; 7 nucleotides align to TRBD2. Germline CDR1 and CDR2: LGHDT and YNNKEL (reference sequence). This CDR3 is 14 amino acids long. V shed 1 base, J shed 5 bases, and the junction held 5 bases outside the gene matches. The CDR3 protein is CASSQGREAHEQYF. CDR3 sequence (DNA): TGTGCCAGCAGCCAAGGACGGGAGGCCCACGAGCAGTACTTC.

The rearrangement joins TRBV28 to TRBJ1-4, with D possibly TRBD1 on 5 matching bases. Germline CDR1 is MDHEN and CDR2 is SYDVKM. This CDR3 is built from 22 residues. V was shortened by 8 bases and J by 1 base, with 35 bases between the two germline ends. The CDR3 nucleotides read TGTGCCAGCTCCAACCCACTGTTGAGATCCAGGGTTACGGGGGGAACTAATGAAAAACTGTTTTTT. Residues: CASSNPLLRSRVTGGTNEKLFF.

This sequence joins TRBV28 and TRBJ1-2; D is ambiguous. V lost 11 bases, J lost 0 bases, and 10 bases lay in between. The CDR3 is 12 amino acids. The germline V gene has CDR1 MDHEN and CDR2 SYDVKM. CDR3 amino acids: CASAGTNYGYTF. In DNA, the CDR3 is TGTGCCTCGGCGGGTACTAACTATGGCTACACCTTC.

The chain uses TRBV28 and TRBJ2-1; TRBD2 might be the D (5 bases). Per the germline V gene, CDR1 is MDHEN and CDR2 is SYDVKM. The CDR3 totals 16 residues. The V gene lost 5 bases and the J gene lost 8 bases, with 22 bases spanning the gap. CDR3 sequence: CASSHPRVSVHHEQFF. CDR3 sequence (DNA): TGTGCCAGCAGTCACCCCCGGGTTAGCGTTCACCATGAGCAGTTCTTC.

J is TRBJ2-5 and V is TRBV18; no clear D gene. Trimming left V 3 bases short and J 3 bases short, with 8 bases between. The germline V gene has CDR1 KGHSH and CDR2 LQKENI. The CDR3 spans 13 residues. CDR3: CASSPAVKETQYF. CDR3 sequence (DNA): TGTGCCAGCTCACCTGCGGTTAAAGAGACCCAGTACTTC.

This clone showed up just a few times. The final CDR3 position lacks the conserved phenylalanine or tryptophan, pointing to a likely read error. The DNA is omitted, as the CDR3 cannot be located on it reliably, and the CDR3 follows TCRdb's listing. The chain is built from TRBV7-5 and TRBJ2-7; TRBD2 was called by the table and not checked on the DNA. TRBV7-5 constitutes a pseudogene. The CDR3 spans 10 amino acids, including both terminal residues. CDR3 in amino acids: CARSYGGRAA.

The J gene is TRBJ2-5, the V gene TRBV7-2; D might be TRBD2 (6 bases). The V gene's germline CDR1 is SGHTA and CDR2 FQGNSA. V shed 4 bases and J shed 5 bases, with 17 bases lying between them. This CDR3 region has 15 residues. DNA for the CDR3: TGTGCCAGCAGCTCAGGAGGTCGGGGGTGGGAGACCCAGTACTTC. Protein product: CASSSGGRGWETQYF.

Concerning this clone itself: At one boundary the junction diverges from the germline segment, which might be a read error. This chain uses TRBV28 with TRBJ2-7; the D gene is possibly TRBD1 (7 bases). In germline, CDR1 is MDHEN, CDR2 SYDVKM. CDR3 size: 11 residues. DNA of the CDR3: TGTGCCAGCAGTTGGGGTGCGGGACAGAACTTC. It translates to CASSWGAGQNF.

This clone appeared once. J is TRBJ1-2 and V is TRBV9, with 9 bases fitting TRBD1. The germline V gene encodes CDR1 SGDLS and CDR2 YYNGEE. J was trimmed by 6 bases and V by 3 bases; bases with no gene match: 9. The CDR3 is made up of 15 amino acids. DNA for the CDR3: TGTGCCAGCAGCGAGACCGGGACAGGGAGCGATGGCTACACCTTC. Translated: CASSETGTGSDGYTF.

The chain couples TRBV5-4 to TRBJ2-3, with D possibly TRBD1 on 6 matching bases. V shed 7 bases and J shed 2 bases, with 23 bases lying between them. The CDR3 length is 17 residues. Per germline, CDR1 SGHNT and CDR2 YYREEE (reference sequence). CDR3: CASGPISGEPTTDTQYF. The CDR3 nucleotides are TGTGCCAGCGGCCCGATTTCAGGGGAGCCCACCACAGATACGCAGTATTTT.

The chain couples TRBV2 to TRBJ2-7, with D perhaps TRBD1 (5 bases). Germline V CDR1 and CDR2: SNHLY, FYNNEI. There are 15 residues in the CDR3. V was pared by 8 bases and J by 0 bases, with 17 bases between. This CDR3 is CASPSFRESSYEQYF. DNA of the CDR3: TGTGCCAGCCCCTCTTTCAGGGAAAGCTCCTACGAGCAGTACTTC.

CDR3 coding DNA: TGTGCCAGCAGTTTGATGTACATTTCCTACGAGCAGTACTTC. Its protein product is CASSLMYISYEQYF. J is TRBJ2-7 and V is TRBV28; D is unclear. The germline gives CDR1 MDHEN, CDR2 SYDVKM. V was cut by 3 bases and J by 1 base, with 10 bases left in between. The CDR3 runs 14 residues.

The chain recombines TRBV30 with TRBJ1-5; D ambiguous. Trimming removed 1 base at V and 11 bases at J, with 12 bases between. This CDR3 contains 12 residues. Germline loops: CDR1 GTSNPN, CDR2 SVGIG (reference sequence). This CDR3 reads CAWSGPRGAQHF. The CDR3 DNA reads TGTGCCTGGAGTGGGCCGCGCGGGGCCCAGCATTTT.

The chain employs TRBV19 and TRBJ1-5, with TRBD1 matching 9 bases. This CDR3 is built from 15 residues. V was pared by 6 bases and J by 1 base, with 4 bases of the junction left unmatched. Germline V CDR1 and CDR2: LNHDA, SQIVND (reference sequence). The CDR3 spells CASRTDRGSNQPQHF. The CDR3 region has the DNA TGTGCCAGTAGGACGGACAGGGGCAGCAATCAGCCCCAGCATTTT.

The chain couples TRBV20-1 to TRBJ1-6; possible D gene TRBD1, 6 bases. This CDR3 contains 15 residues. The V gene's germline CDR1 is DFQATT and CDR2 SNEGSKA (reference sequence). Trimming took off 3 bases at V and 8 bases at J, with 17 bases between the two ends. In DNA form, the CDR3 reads TGCAGTGCTAGTTCATTGGGCCAGGGGCATTCACCCCTCCACTTT. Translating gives CSASSLGQGHSPLHF.

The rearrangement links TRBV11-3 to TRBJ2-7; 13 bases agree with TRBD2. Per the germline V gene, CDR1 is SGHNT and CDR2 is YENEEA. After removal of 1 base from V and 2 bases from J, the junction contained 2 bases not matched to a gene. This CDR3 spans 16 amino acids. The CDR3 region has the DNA TGTGCCAGCAGCTTAGGGGGGACTAGCGGGACCTACGAGCAGTACTTC. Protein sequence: CASSLGGTSGTYEQYF.

CDR3 sequence reads: CASSPMSSGRTSTDTQYF. The DNA of the CDR3 is TGTGCCAGCTCACCAATGTCTAGCGGGAGGACTAGCACAGATACGCAGTATTTT. This chain joins TRBV18 and TRBJ2-3, with TRBD2 matching 11 bases. This CDR3 spans 18 amino acids. Germline-derived CDR1 and CDR2 are KGHSH and LQKENI. The ends lost 2 bases at V and 0 bases at J; junction bases unmatched: 7.

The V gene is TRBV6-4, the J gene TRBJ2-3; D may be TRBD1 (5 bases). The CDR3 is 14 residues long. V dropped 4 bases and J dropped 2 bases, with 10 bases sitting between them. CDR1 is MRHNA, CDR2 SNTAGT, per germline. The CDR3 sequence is CASSGQYLTDTQYF. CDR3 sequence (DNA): TGTGCCAGCAGTGGACAGTATCTCACAGATACGCAGTATTTT.

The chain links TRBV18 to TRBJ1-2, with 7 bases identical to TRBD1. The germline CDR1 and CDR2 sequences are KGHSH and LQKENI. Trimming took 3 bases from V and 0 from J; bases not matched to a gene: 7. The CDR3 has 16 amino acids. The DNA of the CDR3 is TGTGCCAGCTCACCCTCGTTCGGGACAGCTAACTATGGCTACACCTTC. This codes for CASSPSFGTANYGYTF.